Listed here are 10 T cell receptor beta chains from one sample, sequenced in a study of blood T cell repertoires in COVID-19 (dated by TCRdb to 2020 to 2021). The library was made by the immunoSEQ multiplex PCR assay. What TCRdb holds here is the immuneACCESS table cut down to in-frame rearrangements. Part of the clones is not present; checked against another copy, under half of the missing clones reflect an unresolved V gene, and the others are unexplained. For this sample there are 150,000 or so clones; roughly 87% appear just once. Of the sample, 5% to 6% is held by the ten largest clones. The sample taken for sequencing was peripheral blood. These receptors all stem from a human donor in a cohort sampled during active COVID-19.

This chain joins TRBV6-2 or TRBV6-3 and TRBJ2-4; 7 nucleotides agree with TRBD2. V was pared by 0 bases and J by 8 bases, with 10 bases of the junction left unmatched. Per germline, CDR1 MNHEY and CDR2 SVGEGT. There are 16 residues in the CDR3. This CDR3 is CASSYSYSDGGDIQYF. In DNA, the CDR3 is TGTGCCAGCAGTTACTCGTACAGCGATGGGGGGGACATTCAGTACTTC.

The J gene is TRBJ1-2, the V gene TRBV15, with 7 positions matching TRBD1. This CDR3 is 14 amino acids long. Losses at the gene ends were 4 bases for V and 3 bases for J; bases not matched to a gene: 5. CDR1 is LNHNV and CDR2 is YYDKDF in the germline V gene (reference sequence). The CDR3 loop reads CATSKVGQDYGYTF. The CDR3 nucleotides read TGTGCCACCAGCAAAGTCGGACAGGACTATGGCTACACCTTC.

The V gene is TRBV30, the J gene TRBJ2-6; D unclear. The CDR3 totals 12 residues. CDR1 is GTSNPN, CDR2 SVGIG, per germline (reference sequence). V shed 8 bases and J shed 2 bases, with 7 bases lying between them. The CDR3 nucleotides are TGTGCCGGGAATACTGGGGCCAACGTCCTGACTTTC. Translated: CAGNTGANVLTF.

This chain connects TRBV7-3 to TRBJ2-6, with D maybe TRBD1 (6 bases). V was cut by 5 bases and J by 2 bases, with 10 bases left in between. Looked up from germline, CDR1 is SGHTA and CDR2 is FQGTGA. The CDR3 covers 15 residues. CDR3 loop: CASSPTGPGANVLTF. Here the CDR3 DNA reads TGTGCCAGCAGCCCTACAGGGCCTGGGGCCAACGTCCTGACTTTC.

The chain employs TRBV15 and TRBJ2-2; 9 bases line up with TRBD1. This CDR3 region has 17 residues. From germline, CDR1 is LNHNV and CDR2 YYDKDF (reference sequence). The trim removed 3 bases at V and 0 bases at J, leaving 5 bases unmatched. The CDR3 region is CATSRGRQGANTGELFF. CDR3 bases: TGTGCCACCAGCAGGGGTAGACAGGGGGCGAACACCGGGGAGCTGTTTTTT.

The CDR3 DNA reads as TGTGCCAGCAGCCAAGGGACGGCGGGGGGCACAGATACGCAGTATTTT. It translates to CASSQGTAGGTDTQYF. The genes are TRBV3-1 (or the pseudogene TRBV3-2) and TRBJ2-3; 7 nucleotides agree with TRBD2. Trimming took 1 base from V and 1 from J; bases not matched to a gene: 5. The CDR3 sequence is 16 residues long. In germline, CDR1 is LGHDT, CDR2 YNNKEL (reference sequence).

This clone appeared a single time. The chain joins TRBV6-5 to TRBJ2-7; TRBD1 might be the D (5 bases). V gave up 3 bases and J gave up 6 bases, with 15 bases separating them. The CDR3 covers 14 residues. CDR1 and CDR2 (germline): MNHEY, SVGAGI. CDR3 coding DNA: TGTGCCAGCAGTTATCTTCAGGGTATGAGCGAGCAGTACTTC. Protein sequence: CASSYLQGMSEQYF.

The genes are TRBV19 and TRBJ1-5, with TRBD1 matching over 7 bases. Unmatched junction bases numbered 9, after V lost 2 bases and J lost 8 bases. CDR1 is LNHDA and CDR2 is SQIVND in the germline V gene (reference sequence). CDR3 length: 15 amino acids. The CDR3 here is CASSISRQGGEPQHF. Here the CDR3 DNA reads TGTGCCAGTAGTATATCACGACAGGGCGGGGAGCCCCAGCATTTT.

The genes are TRBV7-2 and TRBJ1-5, with unresolved D. From germline, CDR1 is SGHTA and CDR2 FQGNSA. The CDR3 is made up of 13 amino acids. V lost 4 bases and J 6 bases, leaving 10 bases between the germline ends. CDR3 residues: CASSSTGTQPQHF. Here the CDR3 DNA reads TGTGCCAGCAGCTCCACGGGAACTCAGCCCCAGCATTTT.

V usage is TRBV3-1 (or the pseudogene TRBV3-2) and J usage is TRBJ2-7; tentatively, D is TRBD1 (5 bases). There are 13 residues in the CDR3. The germline V gene has CDR1 LGHDT and CDR2 YNNKEL (reference sequence). Trimming took 0 bases from V and 7 from J, leaving 10 bases between them. In nucleotides, the CDR3 is TGTGCCAGCAGCCAAGATATGGGGCGAGAGCAGTACTTC. Protein product: CASSQDMGREQYF.